This passage covers 2 T cell receptor beta chains from one sample sequenced in a study of cytomegalovirus exposure and HLA in healthy donors. A multiplex PCR was run with 60 Vbeta primers and 13 Jbeta primers. TCRdb keeps only in-frame clones here, not all; method: immunoSEQ multiplex PCR. Among approximately 130,000 clones listed, roughly four fifths were seen once. Sequencing input: PBMCs. These receptors originate from a boy younger than 10 in good health and CMV-seronegative.

The V and J genes are TRBV29-1 and TRBJ2-1, with TRBD2 identical over 10 bases. Germline CDR1 reads SQVTM; CDR2 reads ANQGSEA. J was trimmed by 6 bases and V by 4 bases; bases with no gene match: 3. The CDR3 length is 13 residues. The CDR3 DNA reads TGCAGCGTTGTGCTAGCGGGGGCCAATGAGCAGTTCTTC. Its protein product is CSVVLAGANEQFF.

V usage is TRBV7-6 and J usage is TRBJ1-1, with 11 bases aligning to TRBD1. The CDR3 covers 16 residues. CDR1 SGHVS and CDR2 FNYEAQ come from the germline V gene. J gave up 0 bases and V 1 base, and 1 base lay outside the gene matches. DNA for the CDR3: TGTGCCAGCAGCTTAGGGACAGGGGGCATGAACACTGAAGCTTTCTTT. Translated: CASSLGTGGMNTEAFF.